These 8 T cell receptor beta chains originate from one sample sequenced in a study of blood T cell repertoires in COVID-19. TCRdb's table, derived via immunoSEQ multiplex PCR, lists solely in-frame clones and lacks some. Of about 25,000 clones listed, less than 90% were seen once; the top ten hold about 4.9%. Sequenced sample: peripheral blood. The receptors shown here come from a man in his 70s with active COVID-19.

The chain is built from TRBV7-2 and TRBJ2-5; 9 positions agree with TRBD2. CDR1 and CDR2 (germline): SGHTA, FQGNSA. V dropped 1 base and J dropped 1; count of bases not matched to a gene: 1. The CDR3 has 15 amino acids. The CDR3 spells CASSLVAGAQETQYF. The DNA for the CDR3 is TGTGCCAGCAGCTTAGTAGCGGGGGCCCAAGAGACCCAGTACTTC. Full variable domain (missing parts from reference TRBV7-2 and TRBJ2-5): GAGVSQSPSNKVTEKGKDVELRCDPISGHTALYWYRQSLGQGLEFLIYFQGNSAPDKSGLPSDRFSAERTGGSVSTLTIQRTQQEDSAVYLCASSLVAGAQETQYFGPGTRLLVL.

The chain has TRBV6-5 and TRBJ2-5; D is perhaps TRBD2 (7 bases). Germline CDR1 and CDR2: MNHEY and SVGAGI. The CDR3 has 14 residues. Trimming took off 5 bases at V and 5 bases at J, with 15 bases between the two ends. The CDR3 sequence: CASSRGANSETQYF. The CDR3 nucleotides read TGTGCCAGCAGTCGGGGGGCAAATAGCGAGACCCAGTACTTC.

This clone came up a few times. The rearrangement uses TRBV28 and TRBJ2-7; 9 bases line up with TRBD1. CDR3 length: 17 amino acids. V lost 3 bases, J lost 3 bases, and 12 bases stayed unmatched. From germline, CDR1 is MDHEN and CDR2 SYDVKM. The CDR3 is CASSFQGTGPVNYEQYF. In DNA form, the CDR3 reads TGTGCCAGCAGTTTTCAAGGGACAGGGCCCGTCAACTACGAGCAGTACTTC.

V is TRBV27 and J is TRBJ2-7; weak D call: TRBD2 (6 bases). Germline lookup yields CDR1 MNHEY and CDR2 SMNVEV (reference sequence). CDR3 length: 14 residues. The V and J ends lost 5 bases and 3 bases respectively, with 14 bases between them. CDR3 nucleotides: TGTGCCAGCAGTGACCCGGGACTCCTCTACGAGCAGTACTTC. Residues: CASSDPGLLYEQYF.

This sequence joins TRBV2 and TRBJ2-2, with TRBD1 identical over 8 bases. Germline V gives CDR1 SNHLY, CDR2 FYNNEI. V lost 3 bases and J lost 7; bases outside the gene matches: 7. The CDR3 has 15 amino acids. CDR3: CASSDQGAGVGELFF. The CDR3, as DNA: TGTGCCAGCAGTGACCAGGGGGCGGGCGTCGGGGAGCTGTTTTTT.

CDR3 DNA sequence: TGCGCCAGCAGCCAAGAAAGGGGAGGGACCTACAATGAGCAGTTCTTC. It yields the protein CASSQERGGTYNEQFF. V and J are TRBV4-3 and TRBJ2-1, with 7 positions matching TRBD2. Trimming cost V 0 bases and J 2 bases; bases outside gene matches: 4. The germline V gene has CDR1 LGHNA and CDR2 YSLEER. This CDR3 is built from 16 residues.

The chain couples TRBV11-1 to TRBJ2-7; possible D gene TRBD2, 7 bases. The CDR3 covers 14 residues. Germline V gene sequence: CDR1 SGHAT, CDR2 FQDESV (reference sequence). V was cut by 5 bases and J by 6 bases, with 17 bases left in between. The CDR3 region is CASSNMPGEGEQYF. As DNA, the CDR3 is TGTGCCAGCAGCAACATGCCAGGGGAGGGCGAGCAGTACTTC.

There are a few counts of this clone. The CDR3 here is CATSGMDRGGRTGELFF. DNA for the CDR3: TGTGCCACCAGCGGTATGGATCGGGGGGGACGCACCGGGGAGCTGTTTTTT. V and J are TRBV2 and TRBJ2-2; 8 positions match TRBD2. V was pared by 10 bases and J by 4 bases, with 17 bases of the junction left unmatched. The CDR3 runs to 17 residues. CDR1 is SNHLY, CDR2 FYNNEI, per germline. The full variable domain, in which reference TRBV2 and TRBJ2-2 provide the parts outside the CDR3, is EPEVTQTPSHQVTQMGQEVILRCVPISNHLYFYWYRQILGQKVEFLVSFYNNEISEKSEIFDDQFSVERPDGSNFTLKIRSTKLEDSAMYFCATSGMDRGGRTGELFFGEGSRLTVL.